This T cell receptor (beta chain) originates from a study of OX40 agonist ivuxolimab in advanced cancers. Study in general: Partial responses were achieved by three patients: one hepatocellular carcinoma, two cutaneous melanoma.

Clones were sequenced by immunoSEQ multiplex PCR, and TCRdb holds only the in-frame ones, with some missing. The sample consists of tens of thousands of clones, 85% of them appearing once. The germline V gene encodes CDR1 SGDLS and CDR2 YYNGEE. The CDR3 consists of 15 residues. The V segment lost 7 bases and the J segment 4 bases; nucleotides outside the gene matches: 11. The receptor's source is an adult with an advanced solid tumor such as melanoma, head and neck, liver or kidney cancer. The rearrangement joins TRBV9 to TRBJ1-2; 9 bases are a match to TRBD1. Material: CD4+ or CD8+ T cells sorted from blood, obtained in a trial of the OX40 agonist ivuxolimab. CDR3 amino acids: CASSLEGQGAYGYTF. The CDR3 DNA reads TGTGCCAGCTCCTTAGAGGGACAGGGCGCCTATGGCTACACCTTC.